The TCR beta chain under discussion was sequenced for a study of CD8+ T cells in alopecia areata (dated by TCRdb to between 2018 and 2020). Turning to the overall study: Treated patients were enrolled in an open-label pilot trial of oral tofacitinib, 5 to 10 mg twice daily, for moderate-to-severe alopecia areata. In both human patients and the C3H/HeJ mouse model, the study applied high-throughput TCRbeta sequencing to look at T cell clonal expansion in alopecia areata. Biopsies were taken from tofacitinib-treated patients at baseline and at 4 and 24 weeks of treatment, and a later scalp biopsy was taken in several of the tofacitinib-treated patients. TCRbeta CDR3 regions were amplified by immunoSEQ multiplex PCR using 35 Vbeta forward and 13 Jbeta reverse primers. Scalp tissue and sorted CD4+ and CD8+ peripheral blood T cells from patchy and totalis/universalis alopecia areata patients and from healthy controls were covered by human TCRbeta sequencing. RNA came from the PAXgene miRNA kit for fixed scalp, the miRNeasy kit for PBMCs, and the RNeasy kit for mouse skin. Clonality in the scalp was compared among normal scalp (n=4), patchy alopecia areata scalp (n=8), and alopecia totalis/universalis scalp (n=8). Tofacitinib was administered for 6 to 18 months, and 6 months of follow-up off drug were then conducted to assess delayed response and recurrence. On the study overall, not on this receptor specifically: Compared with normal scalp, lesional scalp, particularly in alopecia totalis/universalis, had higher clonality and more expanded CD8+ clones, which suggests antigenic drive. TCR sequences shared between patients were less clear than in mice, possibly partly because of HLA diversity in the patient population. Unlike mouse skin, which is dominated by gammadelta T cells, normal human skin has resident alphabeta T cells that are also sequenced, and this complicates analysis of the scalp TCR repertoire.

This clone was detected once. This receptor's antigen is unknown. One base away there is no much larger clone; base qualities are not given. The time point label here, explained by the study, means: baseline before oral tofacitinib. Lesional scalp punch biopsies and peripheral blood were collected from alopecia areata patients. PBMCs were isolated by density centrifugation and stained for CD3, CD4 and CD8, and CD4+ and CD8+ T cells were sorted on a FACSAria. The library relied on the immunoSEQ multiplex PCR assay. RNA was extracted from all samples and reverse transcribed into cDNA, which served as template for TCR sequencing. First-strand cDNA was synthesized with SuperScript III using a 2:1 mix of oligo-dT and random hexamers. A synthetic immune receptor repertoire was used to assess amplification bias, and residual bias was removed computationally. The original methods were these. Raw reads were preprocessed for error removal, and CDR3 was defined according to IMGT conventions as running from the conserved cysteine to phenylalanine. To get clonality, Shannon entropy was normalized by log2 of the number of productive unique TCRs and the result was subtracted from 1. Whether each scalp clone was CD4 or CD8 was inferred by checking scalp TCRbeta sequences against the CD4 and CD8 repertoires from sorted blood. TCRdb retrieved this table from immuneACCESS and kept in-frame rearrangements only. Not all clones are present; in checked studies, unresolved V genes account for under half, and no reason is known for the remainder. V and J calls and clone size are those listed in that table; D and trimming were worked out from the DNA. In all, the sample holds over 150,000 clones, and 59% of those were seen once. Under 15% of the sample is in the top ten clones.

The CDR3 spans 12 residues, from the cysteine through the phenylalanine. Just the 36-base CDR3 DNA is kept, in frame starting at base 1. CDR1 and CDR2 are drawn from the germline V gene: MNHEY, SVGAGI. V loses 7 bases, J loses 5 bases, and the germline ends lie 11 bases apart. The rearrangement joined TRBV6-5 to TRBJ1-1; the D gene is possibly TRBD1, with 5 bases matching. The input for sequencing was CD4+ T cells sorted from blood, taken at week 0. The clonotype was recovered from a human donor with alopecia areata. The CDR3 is CASILRGTEAFF. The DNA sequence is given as TGTGCCAGCATCCTGAGGGGAACTGAAGCTTTCTTT.